This TCR beta chain came from a study of cytomegalovirus exposure and HLA in healthy donors. Study-wide results and limits: For most TCR beta V segments, an earlier analysis put the productive rate at about 87% or about 30% of the time.

Germline V CDR1 and CDR2: MNHNS, SASEGT. V was pared by 1 base and J by 5 bases, with 8 bases between. The CDR3 spans 13 residues. With respect to this clone: Its antigen is not known.

This PCR relied on a set of 60 Vbeta primers and 13 Jbeta primers. TCRdb's table, derived via immunoSEQ multiplex PCR, lists solely in-frame clones and lacks some. The profile shows over 150,000 clones, under 90% of them singletons. The TCR comes from a man younger than 40 in good health and CMV-seronegative. The sequenced sample consisted of PBMCs. The rearrangement uses TRBV6-1 and TRBJ2-5, with D perhaps TRBD1 (6 bases). In DNA form, the CDR3 reads TGTGCCAGCAGTGAAGGACAGGCCGAGACCCAGTACTTC. Its protein is CASSEGQAETQYF.